This T cell receptor beta chain was recovered during a study of blood T cell repertoires in COVID-19. Study-level information: Samples came from the United States, Italy and Spain, spanning acute and convalescent COVID-19.

V was shortened by 8 bases and J by 3 bases, with 17 bases between the two germline ends. The CDR3 runs to 14 residues. Germline assignment: CDR1 SEHNR and CDR2 FQNEAQ (reference sequence). In the study's own analysis: From reference gene primer amplification, estimates of nucleated cell counts were derived. Only in-frame clones appear in the TCRdb table, and some are missing; sequencing was by immunoSEQ multiplex PCR. V, J and clone size derive from that table, while D and trimming were established from the DNA sequence. This sample has over 250,000 clones, with roughly 85% found just once. Sample: peripheral blood. The rearrangement joins TRBV7-9 to TRBJ2-7; possible D gene TRBD2, 6 bases. The source of this sequence is a woman in her 70s with acute or convalescent COVID-19. The CDR3 coding sequence is TGTGCCAGCGGGAGCGGGCAGGGCCACTACGAGCAGTACTTC. Translated, it gives CASGSGQGHYEQYF.